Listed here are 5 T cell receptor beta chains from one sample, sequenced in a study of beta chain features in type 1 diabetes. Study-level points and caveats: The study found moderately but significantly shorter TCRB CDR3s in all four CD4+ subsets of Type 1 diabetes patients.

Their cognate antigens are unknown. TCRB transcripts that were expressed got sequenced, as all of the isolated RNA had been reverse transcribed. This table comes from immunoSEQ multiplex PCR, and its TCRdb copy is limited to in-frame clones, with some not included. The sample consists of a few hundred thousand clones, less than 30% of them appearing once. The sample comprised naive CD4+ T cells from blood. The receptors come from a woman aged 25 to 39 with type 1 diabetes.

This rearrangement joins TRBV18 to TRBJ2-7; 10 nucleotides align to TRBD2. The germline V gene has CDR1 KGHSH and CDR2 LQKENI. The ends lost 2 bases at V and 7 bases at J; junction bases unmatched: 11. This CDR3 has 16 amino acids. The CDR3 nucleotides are TGTGCCAGCTCACCAATTGTCTCTAGCGGGAGTCTTGAGCAGTACTTC. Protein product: CASSPIVSSGSLEQYF.

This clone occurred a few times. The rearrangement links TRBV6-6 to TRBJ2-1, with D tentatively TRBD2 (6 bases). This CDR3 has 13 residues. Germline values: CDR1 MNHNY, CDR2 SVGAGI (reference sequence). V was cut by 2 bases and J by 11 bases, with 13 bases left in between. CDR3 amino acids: CASSYPPGLQQFF. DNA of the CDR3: TGTGCCAGCAGTTACCCTCCCGGACTACAGCAGTTCTTC.

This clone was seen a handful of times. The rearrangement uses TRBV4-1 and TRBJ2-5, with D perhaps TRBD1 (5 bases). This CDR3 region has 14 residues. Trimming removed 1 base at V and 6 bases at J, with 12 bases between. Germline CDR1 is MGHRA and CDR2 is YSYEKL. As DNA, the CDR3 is TGCGCCAGCAGCCAAGGTCAGGGTCTAAAGACCCAGTACTTC. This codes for CASSQGQGLKTQYF.

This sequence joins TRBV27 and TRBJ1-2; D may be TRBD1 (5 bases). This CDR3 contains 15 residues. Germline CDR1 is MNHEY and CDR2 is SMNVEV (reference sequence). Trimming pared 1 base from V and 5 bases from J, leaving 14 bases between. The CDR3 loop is CASSLYLGPGYGYTF. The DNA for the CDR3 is TGTGCCAGCAGTTTATATCTCGGACCAGGGTATGGCTACACCTTC.

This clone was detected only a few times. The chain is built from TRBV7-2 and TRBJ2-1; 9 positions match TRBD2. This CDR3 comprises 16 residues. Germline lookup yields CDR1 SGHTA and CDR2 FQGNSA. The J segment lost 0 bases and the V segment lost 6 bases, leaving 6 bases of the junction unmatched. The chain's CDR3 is CASRRGSGSSYNEQFF. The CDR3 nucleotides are TGTGCCAGCAGAAGGGGTAGCGGGAGCTCCTACAATGAGCAGTTCTTC.